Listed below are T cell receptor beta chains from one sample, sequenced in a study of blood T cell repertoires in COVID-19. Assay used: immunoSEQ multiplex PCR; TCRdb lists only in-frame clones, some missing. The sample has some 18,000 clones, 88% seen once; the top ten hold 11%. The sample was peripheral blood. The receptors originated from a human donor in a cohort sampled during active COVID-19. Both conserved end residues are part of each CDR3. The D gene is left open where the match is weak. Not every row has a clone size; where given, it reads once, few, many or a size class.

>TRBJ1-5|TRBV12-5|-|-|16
TGTGCTAGTGGTTTGAGGAGCGGCAGGTCGGGTCAGCCCCAGCATTTT
CASGLRSGRSGQPQHF
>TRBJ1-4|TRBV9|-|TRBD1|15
TGTGCCAGCAGCGTCTCGACAGGGGGCCGAGAAAAACTGTTTTTT
CASSVSTGGREKLFF
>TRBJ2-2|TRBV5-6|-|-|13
TGTGCCAGCAGCAGCTATCGAGGCGGGGAGCTGTTTTTT
CASSSYRGGELFF
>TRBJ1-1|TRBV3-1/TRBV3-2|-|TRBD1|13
TGTGCCAGCAGCGACATTCAGGGGGCGGCGGCTTTCTTT
CASSDIQGAAAFF
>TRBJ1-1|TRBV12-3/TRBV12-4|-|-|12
TGTGCCAGCTCTAAATCCGTCACTGAAGCTTTCTTT
CASSKSVTEAFF
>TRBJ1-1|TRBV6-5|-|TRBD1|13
TGTGCCAGCACCCCCGGGACAGGGTCGGGCGCTTTCTTT
CASTPGTGSGAFF
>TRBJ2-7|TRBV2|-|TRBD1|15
TGTGCCAGCAGTGAGTTAGCGACAGGGTTGGGTGAGCAGTACTTC
CASSELATGLGEQYF
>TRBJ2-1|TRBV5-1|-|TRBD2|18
TGCGCCAGCAGCGTATTAGGGGAGGGATATAGCGGCTACAATGAGCAGTTCTTC
CASSVLGEGYSGYNEQFF
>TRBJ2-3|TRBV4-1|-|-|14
TGCGCCAGCAGCCAAGGCGCGGGGTCAGATACGCAGTATTTT
CASSQGAGSDTQYF
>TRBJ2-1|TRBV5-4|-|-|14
TGTGCCAGCAGCTTGGCCGGGTGGTACAATGAGCAGTTCTTC
CASSLAGWYNEQFF
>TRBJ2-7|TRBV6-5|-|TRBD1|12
TGTGCCAGTACAGGGGGACCCTACGAGCAGTACTTC
CASTGGPYEQYF
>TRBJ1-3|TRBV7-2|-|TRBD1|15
TGTGCCAGCACGAACAGGGGGCAGGGTGGAAACACCATATATTTT
CASTNRGQGGNTIYF
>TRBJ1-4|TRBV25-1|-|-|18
TGTGCCAGCAGTGAATTTGGACAGAGAGATGCAACTAATGAAAAACTGTTTTTT
CASSEFGQRDATNEKLFF
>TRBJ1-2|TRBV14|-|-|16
TGTGCCAGCAGTCCTTTGACAGGTCCCTTAAACTATGGCTACACCTTC
CASSPLTGPLNYGYTF
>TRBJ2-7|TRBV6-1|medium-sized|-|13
TGTGCCAGCAGTGAAGACACTAACTACGAGCAGTACTTC
CASSEDTNYEQYF
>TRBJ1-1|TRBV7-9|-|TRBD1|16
TGTGCCAGCAGCTTCAATGGACAGGGAATGAACACTGAAGCTTTCTTT
CASSFNGQGMNTEAFF
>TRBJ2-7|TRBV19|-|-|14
TGTGCCAGTAGTATACATGCCAGCGACTACGAGCAGTACTTC
CASSIHASDYEQYF
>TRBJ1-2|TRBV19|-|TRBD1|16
TGTGCCAGTATCGCCCCCGGACAGGGCCGAAACTATGGCTACACCTTC
CASIAPGQGRNYGYTF
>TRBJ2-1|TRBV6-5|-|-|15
TGTGCCAGCAGTTACTCGGCGGGCACCTACAATGAGCAGTTCTTC
CASSYSAGTYNEQFF
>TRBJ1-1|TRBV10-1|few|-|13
TGCGCCAGCAGTCTAGGACAGAACACTGAAGCTTTCTTT
CASSLGQNTEAFF
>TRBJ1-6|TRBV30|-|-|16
TGTGCCTGGAGTGTACGATGGAGCTCCTATAATTCACCCCTCCACTTT
CAWSVRWSSYNSPLHF
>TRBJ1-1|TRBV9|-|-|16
TGTGCCAGCAGCACCCCGTTCGGGGGGCGGAACACTGAAGCTTTCTTT
CASSTPFGGRNTEAFF
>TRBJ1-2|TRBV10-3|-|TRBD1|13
TGTGCCATCAACATGGACAGGGGAGGTGGCTACACCTTC
CAINMDRGGGYTF
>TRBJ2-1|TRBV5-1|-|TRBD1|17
TGCGCCAGCAGCTTGGACGTAATTGGGCAGGGGGCGAATGAGCAGTTCTTC
CASSLDVIGQGANEQFF
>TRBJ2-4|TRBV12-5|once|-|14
TGTGCTAGTGGTTTGTCTCTAGCCAAAAACATTCAGTACTTC
CASGLSLAKNIQYF
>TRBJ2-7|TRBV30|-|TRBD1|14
TGTGCCTGGGGACAGGGCAGGCTTCGTAGGGAGCAGTACTTC
CAWGQGRLRREQYF